These 8 T cell receptor beta chains share one sample of origin, sequenced in a study of T-cell reconstitution after alpha-beta-depleted transplantation in children. The TCRbeta library incorporated unique molecular identifiers. One entry per CDR3 protein results from TCRdb running MiXCR on the PCR reads. The table records 670,000 or so distinct CDR3 sequences, 10% to 15% of them present only once. The material was PBMCs, obtained before TCRalphabeta/CD19-depleted stem cell transplant. The source is a girl aged 2 to 9 with congenital amegakaryocytic thrombocytopenia, due to receive a stem cell transplant.

This rearrangement joins TRBV20-1 to TRBJ2-5; maybe TRBD2 (6 bases). Per germline, CDR1 DFQATT and CDR2 SNEGSKA (reference sequence). Between the trimmed V and J ends, which lost 3 bases and 2 bases, there was a span of 10 bases. The CDR3 totals 13 residues. The CDR3 region is CSASVSGQETQYF. The CDR3 DNA reads TGCAGTGCTAGTGTTAGCGGACAAGAGACCCAGTACTTC.

In this sample, this clonotype turned up many times. The rearrangement uses TRBV20-1 and TRBJ1-5, with 10 bases lining up with TRBD1. The CDR3 spans 13 residues. With 2 bases clipped from V and 7 bases from J, the junction kept 2 bases outside the gene matches. Germline lookup yields CDR1 DFQATT and CDR2 SNEGSKA (reference sequence). CDR3 coding DNA: TGCAGTGCTAGAAGGACAGGGGGACAGCCCCAGCATTTT. It translates to CSARRTGGQPQHF.

The CDR3 DNA is TGCAGTGCTAGAGACGTGGGGACTAGCGTCCAAGAGACCCAGTACTTC. Translation: CSARDVGTSVQETQYF. The chain recombines TRBV20-1 with TRBJ2-5, with 10 positions matching TRBD2. Unmatched junction bases numbered 5, after V lost 0 bases and J lost 1 base. Germline CDR1 reads DFQATT; CDR2 reads SNEGSKA (reference sequence). This CDR3 comprises 16 residues.

The chain couples TRBV12-3 or TRBV12-4 to TRBJ2-5; D remains ambiguous. Trimming removed 6 bases at V and 5 bases at J, with 10 bases between. The CDR3 covers 12 residues. In DNA form, the CDR3 reads TGTGCCAGCAGGAGTACACTCGAGACCCAGTACTTC. It yields the protein CASRSTLETQYF.

V is TRBV20-1 and J is TRBJ2-2; 8 bases match TRBD2. Per germline, CDR1 DFQATT and CDR2 SNEGSKA (reference sequence). J gave up 6 bases and V 0 bases, and 12 bases lay outside the gene matches. This CDR3 comprises 17 residues. CDR3 residues: CSARDQEGAGVPGELFF. DNA for the CDR3: TGCAGTGCTAGAGATCAGGAGGGAGCGGGAGTCCCCGGGGAGCTGTTTTTT.

The V call is TRBV19, the J call TRBJ1-1; no firm D call. CDR3 length: 14 residues. Germline V gene data show CDR1 as LNHDA and CDR2 as SQIVND (reference sequence). Trimming stripped 3 bases from V and 8 bases from J, with 16 bases between. CDR3 amino acids: CASSIPYSVPEAFF. The DNA of the CDR3 is TGTGCCAGTAGTATTCCCTATTCCGTCCCCGAAGCTTTCTTT.

This clonotype was counted at least ten times. Here the CDR3 DNA reads TGCGCCAGCAGCTTGGGGGCCCGGGATACGCAGTATTTT. Protein: CASSLGARDTQYF. The rearrangement joins TRBV5-1 to TRBJ2-3; D is undetermined. This CDR3 comprises 13 residues. The germline gives CDR1 SGHRS, CDR2 YFSETQ. V lost 0 bases and J 6 bases, leaving 8 bases between the germline ends.

This clonotype occurred a few times. The chain employs TRBV11-2 and TRBJ2-7; tentatively, D is TRBD1 or TRBD2 (5 bases each). Germline CDR1 reads SGHAT; CDR2 reads FQNNGV. CDR3 size: 15 residues. V lost 2 bases to trimming and J lost 2 bases, with 13 bases between them. The CDR3 here is CASSLSSGPTYEQYF. CDR3 coding DNA: TGTGCCAGCAGCTTATCATCGGGACCAACCTACGAGCAGTACTTC.